What follows are 25 T cell receptor beta chains derived from one specimen sequenced in a study of spatial heterogeneity in lung cancer. MiXCR was run by TCRdb on the 5' RACE reads, yielding one entry per CDR3 protein. The data hold some 23,000 distinct CDR3 sequences, with 6.9% observed a single time. Time point reported: sample taken at primary tumor resection. Tumor, nontumor lung or frozen PBMC supplied whole RNA that was sequenced unsorted. The sample consisted of PBMCs, taken at surgery. These receptor sequences come from a male donor with early-stage non-small cell lung cancer.

This clonotype was counted at least ten times. This chain links TRBV5-1 with TRBJ2-7; tentatively, D is TRBD1 (5 bases). The V end lost 0 bases, the J end lost 6 bases, and 13 bases lay between the germline ends. Germline V lookup: CDR1 SGHRS, CDR2 YFSETQ. The CDR3 spans 14 residues. The CDR3, as DNA: TGCGCCAGCAGCTTGGACGCAGGGCCGGGCGAGCAGTACGTC. Protein: CASSLDAGPGEQYV.

This clonotype was detected only a few times. The chain carries TRBV29-1 and TRBJ2-3; the match to TRBD2 covers 9 bases. Per germline, CDR1 SQVTM and CDR2 ANQGSEA. V shed 2 bases, J shed 4 bases, and the junction held 4 bases outside the gene matches. CDR3 length: 14 amino acids. The CDR3 coding sequence is TGCAGCGTTGAAAAGCGGGGGGAAGCAGATACGCAGTATTTT. This encodes CSVEKRGEADTQYF.

The rearrangement uses TRBV30 and TRBJ2-5; D is uncertain. The CDR3 sequence is 10 residues long. V shed 2 bases and J shed 3 bases, with 1 base lying between them. Germline-derived CDR1 and CDR2 are GTSNPN and SVGIG (reference sequence). CDR3 coding DNA: TGTGCCTGGAGTAAAGAGACCCAGTACTTC. Protein sequence: CAWSKETQYF.

This clonotype showed up many times. The J gene is TRBJ2-7, the V gene TRBV10-3, with D uncertain. Looked up from germline, CDR1 is ENHRY and CDR2 is SYGVKD. This CDR3 region has 14 residues. The V end was cut by 6 bases, the J end by 5 bases, with 17 bases between. DNA for the CDR3: TGTGCCATCAGGACGGACGGAGTCCGACACGAGCAGTACTTC. This codes for CAIRTDGVRHEQYF.

This clonotype was picked up many times. This rearrangement joins TRBV5-1 to TRBJ2-7, with D hard to call. The CDR3 has 13 amino acids. Germline V lookup: CDR1 SGHRS, CDR2 YFSETQ. Trimming removed 0 bases from V and 3 bases from J, with 7 bases in between. CDR3 DNA sequence: TGCGCCAGCAGCTTGGTGGGTGACTACGAGCAGTACTTC. Translated: CASSLVGDYEQYF. The entire variable domain, with the rest obtained from reference TRBV5-1 and TRBJ2-7, is as follows: KAGVTQTPRYLIKTRGQQVTLSCSPISGHRSVSWYQQTPGQGLQFLFEYFSETQRNKGNFPGRFSGRQFSNSRSEMNVSTLELGDSALYLCASSLVGDYEQYFGPGTRLTVT.

This clonotype was seen ten or more times. The CDR3 region has the DNA TGTGCCAGCTCACCAGGGAATGGATTTAGTGAAGCTTTCTTT. Translation: CASSPGNGFSEAFF. The rearrangement uses TRBV18 and TRBJ1-1; no firm D call. CDR3 length: 14 residues. V was pared by 2 bases and J by 7 bases, with 14 bases between. Germline CDR1 is KGHSH and CDR2 is LQKENI.

This clonotype showed up just a few times. The chain couples TRBV19 to TRBJ2-7; 12 positions agree with TRBD2. CDR3 length: 17 amino acids. The junction had 11 bases not matched to a gene; V was cut back by 3 bases and J by 5 bases. Germline values: CDR1 LNHDA, CDR2 SQIVND (reference sequence). CDR3 DNA sequence: TGTGCCAGTAGTATGAAGAGACTAGCGGGAGTAAACAACGAGCAGTACTTC. Translation gives CASSMKRLAGVNNEQYF.

This clonotype appeared many times. The chain carries TRBV2 and TRBJ2-7; 10 nucleotides align to TRBD1. CDR1 SNHLY and CDR2 FYNNEI come from the germline V gene. The J segment lost 6 bases and the V segment lost 6 bases, leaving 11 bases of the junction unmatched. This CDR3 contains 15 residues. CDR3 in DNA: TGTGCCAGCAGAGAAAACCGGGACAGGGGATTCGAGCAGTACTTC. This gives the protein CASRENRDRGFEQYF.

This clonotype appeared many times. The chain uses TRBV28 and TRBJ1-1; D call uncertain. V was pared by 5 bases and J by 5 bases, with 15 bases between. Germline V gene lookup returns CDR1 MDHEN and CDR2 SYDVKM. This CDR3 spans 14 amino acids. The CDR3 DNA is TGTGCCAGCAGTCCTCTGGACGGTCGGACTGAAGCTTTCTTT. Encoded protein: CASSPLDGRTEAFF.

This clonotype was picked up many times. V and J are TRBV5-1 and TRBJ1-4; tentatively, D is TRBD1 (5 bases). CDR1 is SGHRS, CDR2 YFSETQ, per germline. The CDR3 runs 13 residues. Trimming cost V 6 bases and J 7 bases, with 13 bases left between them. CDR3 in DNA: TGCGCCAGCATGTGGGACCAGGGTGAAAAACTGTTTTTT. This codes for CASMWDQGEKLFF. The full variable domain, with the rest looked up from reference TRBV5-1 and TRBJ1-4, is KAGVTQTPRYLIKTRGQQVTLSCSPISGHRSVSWYQQTPGQGLQFLFEYFSETQRNKGNFPGRFSGRQFSNSRSEMNVSTLELGDSALYLCASMWDQGEKLFFGSGTQLSVL.

This clonotype was detected ten times or more. The chain links TRBV20-1 to TRBJ2-3, with D hard to call. V was shortened by 3 bases and J by 1 base, with 8 bases between the two germline ends. Germline V gene lookup returns CDR1 DFQATT and CDR2 SNEGSKA (reference sequence). This CDR3 comprises 13 residues. CDR3 amino acids: CSARIDGTDTQYF. CDR3 in DNA: TGCAGTGCTAGGATTGATGGCACAGATACGCAGTATTTT.

This clonotype has only a few counts. This chain links TRBV27 with TRBJ2-1; perhaps TRBD1 as D (6 bases). The CDR3 covers 14 residues. Trimming left V 4 bases short and J 5 bases short, with 12 bases between. Looked up from germline, CDR1 is MNHEY and CDR2 is SMNVEV (reference sequence). CDR3 region: CASSWATGDNEQFF. For the CDR3, the DNA is TGTGCCAGCAGTTGGGCGACAGGCGACAATGAGCAGTTCTTC.

The chain carries TRBV3-1 and TRBJ2-2; D may be TRBD1 (6 bases). The CDR3 sequence is 15 residues long. The germline CDR1 and CDR2 sequences are LGHDT and YNNKEL (reference sequence). V lost 1 base and J lost 5, with 11 bases in between. The CDR3 DNA sequence: TGTGCCAGCAGCCAAGCCACAGGGCGGACCGGGGAGCTGTTTTTT. Translation: CASSQATGRTGELFF.

This clonotype was detected many times. The chain recombines TRBV7-2 with TRBJ2-5; 14 positions match TRBD2. V dropped 1 base and J dropped 6; count of bases not matched to a gene: 13. CDR1 SGHTA and CDR2 FQGNSA come from the germline V gene. The CDR3 is 19 amino acids. CDR3 DNA: TGTGCCAGCAGCTTAGATTGGGGCCCATGGACTAGCGGGGGGAAGACCCAGTACTTC. Encoded protein: CASSLDWGPWTSGGKTQYF.

This clonotype was detected many times. V gene TRBV5-6 combines with J gene TRBJ2-3, with TRBD2 as a possible D gene (5 bases). V was trimmed by 3 bases and J by 3 bases, leaving 11 bases between them. CDR1 is SGHDT, CDR2 YYEEEE, per germline. The CDR3 length is 14 residues. The CDR3 protein is CASSSLSGTDTQYF. CDR3 in DNA: TGTGCCAGCAGCTCCCTATCGGGGACAGATACGCAGTATTTT.

This clonotype was seen more than once but under ten times. This chain connects TRBV30 to TRBJ1-6; D is possibly TRBD1 (5 bases). The germline V gene has CDR1 GTSNPN and CDR2 SVGIG (reference sequence). The CDR3 spans 13 residues. Trimming removed 2 bases from V and 10 bases from J, with 12 bases in between. CDR3 DNA: TGTGCCTGGAGTCCCCAGGGCCCATCACCCCTCCACTTT. Its translation: CAWSPQGPSPLHF.

This clonotype has only a few counts. CDR3 sequence reads: CASSQEVARETQYF. The CDR3, as DNA: TGTGCCAGCAGCCAAGAGGTGGCGCGGGAGACCCAGTACTTC. The chain combines TRBV3-1 with TRBJ2-5; D unresolved. The V and J ends lost 0 bases and 5 bases respectively, with 10 bases between them. The CDR3 length is 14 residues. Germline CDR1 and CDR2: LGHDT and YNNKEL (reference sequence).

Many counts were recorded for this clonotype. The chain joins TRBV11-2 to TRBJ2-1; 7 nucleotides match TRBD1. J lost 6 bases, V lost 7 bases, and 12 bases had no gene match. This CDR3 contains 15 residues. Germline CDR1 and CDR2: SGHAT and FQNNGV. The CDR3 sequence: CASTSVTGKSNEQFF. The CDR3 DNA is TGTGCCAGCACCTCGGTGACAGGGAAGTCCAATGAGCAGTTCTTC.

This clonotype was observed at least ten times. J is TRBJ2-3 and V is TRBV29-1; D uncertain. This CDR3 has 12 amino acids. Germline V CDR1 and CDR2: SQVTM, ANQGSEA. The germline V and J ends were trimmed by 3 bases and 3 bases, with 7 bases remaining between them. This CDR3 is CSVEPVTDTQYF. The CDR3 DNA sequence: TGCAGCGTTGAGCCCGTAACAGATACGCAGTATTTT.

At least ten counts were recorded for this clonotype. The rearrangement joins TRBV20-1 to TRBJ2-7; unclear D gene. V was clipped by 2 bases and J by 0 bases, with 14 bases between them. CDR1 is DFQATT and CDR2 is SNEGSKA in the germline V gene (reference sequence). This CDR3 is built from 15 residues. CDR3 DNA: TGCAGTGCTAGAACCAATACCCCGGGCTCCTACGAGCAGTACTTC. This encodes CSARTNTPGSYEQYF.

This clonotype appeared many times. The chain has TRBV9 and TRBJ2-5, with 9 bases identical to TRBD2. The CDR3 has 16 residues. Germline values: CDR1 SGDLS, CDR2 YYNGEE. Trimming removed 4 bases from V and 4 bases from J; junction bases left unmatched: 11. CDR3 coding DNA: TGTGCCAGCAGCCCCCGGGTAGCGGGAGTAAGAGAGACCCAGTACTTC. Translation gives CASSPRVAGVRETQYF.

The V and J genes are TRBV5-1 and TRBJ1-1; D gene unclear. Germline CDR1 is SGHRS and CDR2 is YFSETQ. Trimming shortened V by 0 bases and J by 4 bases, and 13 bases separated the two germline ends. The CDR3 consists of 15 residues. CDR3 coding DNA: TGCGCCAGCAGCTTGGGGTGGGGAAGGCGCACTGAAGCTTTCTTT. Translation gives CASSLGWGRRTEAFF.

This clonotype has a handful of counts. The genes are TRBV5-4 and TRBJ1-2; weak D call: TRBD1 (6 bases). The CDR3 covers 15 residues. The V end was cut by 2 bases, the J end by 4 bases, with 15 bases between. The germline gives CDR1 SGHNT, CDR2 YYREEE (reference sequence). CDR3 DNA: TGTGCCAGCAGCTTACCCGCGGACAGAGGCTATGGCTACACCTTC. It encodes CASSLPADRGYGYTF.

This clonotype was seen a handful of times. V and J are TRBV27 and TRBJ1-2, with D maybe TRBD1 (5 bases). The germline CDR1 and CDR2 sequences are MNHEY and SMNVEV (reference sequence). The length of the CDR3 is 13 residues. Trimming took 10 bases from V and 8 from J, leaving 20 bases between them. The DNA for the CDR3 is TGTGCCACCTGGGGACCGCGAAGGGGAGGCTACACCTTC. Translation gives CATWGPRRGGYTF.

This clonotype has ten or more counts. This chain uses TRBV18 with TRBJ2-5; no firm D call. The CDR3 is made up of 13 amino acids. Germline CDR1 and CDR2: KGHSH and LQKENI. Trimming pared 3 bases from V and 2 bases from J, leaving 7 bases between. This chain's CDR3 is CASSPRSQETQYF. The DNA for the CDR3 is TGTGCCAGCTCACCTCGGTCGCAAGAGACCCAGTACTTC.